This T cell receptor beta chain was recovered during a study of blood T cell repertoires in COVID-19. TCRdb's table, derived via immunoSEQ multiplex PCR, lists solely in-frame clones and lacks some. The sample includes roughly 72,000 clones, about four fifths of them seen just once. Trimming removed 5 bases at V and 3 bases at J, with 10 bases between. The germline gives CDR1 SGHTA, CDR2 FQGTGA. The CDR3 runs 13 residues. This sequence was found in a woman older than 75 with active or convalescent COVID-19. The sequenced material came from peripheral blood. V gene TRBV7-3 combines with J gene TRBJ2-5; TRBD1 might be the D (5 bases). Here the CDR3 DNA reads TGTGCCAGCAGCATGACAGAAAAAGAGACCCAGTACTTC. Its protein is CASSMTEKETQYF.